The rows below give T cell receptor beta chains drawn from one sample of a study of cytomegalovirus exposure and HLA in healthy donors. TCRdb keeps only in-frame clones here, not all; method: immunoSEQ multiplex PCR. The sample includes about 170,000 clones, about four fifths seen only once; the top ten take just under 5%. Sequencing was done on a sample of PBMCs. These receptors were obtained from a woman between 18 and 29 years old in good health and CMV-seropositive. CDR3s include the opening cysteine and the closing phenylalanine or tryptophan.

v_call: TRBV9
cdr3_aa: CASRGTGGTEAFF

v_call: TRBV19
cdr3_aa: CASSPGTLEGAFF

v_call: TRBV6-1
cdr3_aa: CASDPTGVVNTEAFF

v_call: TRBV30
cdr3_aa: CAWTGTGDGGYTF

v_call: TRBV27
cdr3_aa: CASSTILGLGAAGELFF

v_call: TRBV25-1
cdr3_aa: CASSDAGGRRHF

v_call: TRBV6-5
cdr3_aa: CASSYNGDAGETQYF

v_call: TRBV30
cdr3_aa: CACPRRGTTGELFF

v_call: TRBV18
cdr3_aa: CASSPPGAPGELFF

v_call: TRBV4-3
cdr3_aa: CASSQDLYRDETSQHF

v_call: TRBV5-6
cdr3_aa: CASSRGASSGNTIYF

v_call: TRBV4-3
cdr3_aa: CASSQVFSGADEKLFF

v_call: TRBV19
cdr3_aa: CASKEGGYRSGIYF

v_call: TRBV10-3
cdr3_aa: CAIGRASGKTEAFF

v_call: TRBV7-9
cdr3_aa: CASSPFPGHSSNTGELFF

v_call: TRBV5-1
cdr3_aa: CASSLRTSGGVYNEQFF

v_call: TRBV7-9
cdr3_aa: CASTNSTGTYEQYF

v_call: TRBV19
cdr3_aa: CASSATGGVSSPLHF

v_call: TRBV5-1
cdr3_aa: CASSGDGELFF

v_call: TRBV19
cdr3_aa: CASSTLGSGGQETQYF

v_call: TRBV9
cdr3_aa: CASSTGGAQPVANEKLFF

v_call: TRBV29-1
cdr3_aa: CSVPTGVGTGELFF

v_call: TRBV6-6
cdr3_aa: CASRNGLAGYNEQFF

v_call: TRBV19
cdr3_aa: CASRSGNQPQHF

v_call: TRBV4-1
cdr3_aa: CASSQDDLTGWGNIQYF

v_call: TRBV7-2
cdr3_aa: CASSSTGGYGYTF

v_call: TRBV5-1
cdr3_aa: CASSSGLVAGGLDEQFF

v_call: TRBV25-1
cdr3_aa: CASSFQTGIHEQYF

v_call: TRBV9
cdr3_aa: CASSPRTGPTDTQYF

v_call: TRBV27
cdr3_aa: CASSLGPAGANVLTF

v_call: TRBV27
cdr3_aa: CASSLSNGGNTEAFF

v_call: TRBV7-3
cdr3_aa: CASSETSADTQYF

v_call: TRBV2
cdr3_aa: CASSYRGVMGYEQYF

v_call: TRBV10-3
cdr3_aa: CAISESLGANYGYTF

v_call: TRBV19
cdr3_aa: CASSIYRGEAFF

v_call: TRBV7-9
cdr3_aa: CASSLVASGEKLFF

v_call: TRBV19
cdr3_aa: CASGPSGGGEQYF

v_call: TRBV2
cdr3_aa: CASSERTGNYGYTF

v_call: TRBV19
cdr3_aa: CASSGGYEQYF

v_call: TRBV9
cdr3_aa: CASSVVIAWETQYF

v_call: TRBV29-1
cdr3_aa: CSVARTDKSYEQYF

v_call: TRBV29-1
cdr3_aa: CSVWEGGAGGYTF

v_call: TRBV14
cdr3_aa: CASSQERQGETQYF

v_call: TRBV2
cdr3_aa: CASSEEGTIQPQHF

v_call: TRBV9
cdr3_aa: CASSVGGGGGLETQYF